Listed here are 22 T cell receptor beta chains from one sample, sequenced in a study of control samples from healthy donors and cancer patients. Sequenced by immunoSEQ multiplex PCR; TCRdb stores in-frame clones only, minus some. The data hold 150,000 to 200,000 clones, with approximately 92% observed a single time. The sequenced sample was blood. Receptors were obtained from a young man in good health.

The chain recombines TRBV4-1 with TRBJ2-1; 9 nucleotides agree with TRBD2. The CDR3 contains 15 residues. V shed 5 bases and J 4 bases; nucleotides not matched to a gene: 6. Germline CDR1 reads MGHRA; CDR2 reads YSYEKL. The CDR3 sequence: CASSGSGRSYNEQFF. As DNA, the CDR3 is TGCGCCAGCAGCGGCAGCGGGAGGAGTTACAATGAGCAGTTCTTC.

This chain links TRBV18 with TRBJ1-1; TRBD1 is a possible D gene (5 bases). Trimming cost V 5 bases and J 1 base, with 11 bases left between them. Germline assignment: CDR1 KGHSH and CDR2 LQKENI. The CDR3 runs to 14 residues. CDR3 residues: CASSIQQGNTEAFF. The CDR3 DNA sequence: TGTGCCAGCTCAATACAGCAGGGGAACACTGAAGCTTTCTTT.

The CDR3 DNA reads TGTGCCAGCGGCAGCGGTCCTACCATTCAGTACTTC. Translation gives CASGSGPTIQYF. This sequence joins TRBV12-3 or TRBV12-4 and TRBJ2-4; D perhaps matches TRBD2 (5 bases). V was trimmed by 8 bases and J by 9 bases, leaving 14 bases between them. CDR3 length: 12 residues.

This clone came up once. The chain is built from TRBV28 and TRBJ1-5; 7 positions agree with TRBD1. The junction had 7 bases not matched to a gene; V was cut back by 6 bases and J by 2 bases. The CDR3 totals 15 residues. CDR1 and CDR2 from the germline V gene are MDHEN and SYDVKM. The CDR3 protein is CASRIQGIRNQPQHF. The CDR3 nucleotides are TGTGCCAGCAGGATACAGGGGATTCGCAATCAGCCCCAGCATTTT.

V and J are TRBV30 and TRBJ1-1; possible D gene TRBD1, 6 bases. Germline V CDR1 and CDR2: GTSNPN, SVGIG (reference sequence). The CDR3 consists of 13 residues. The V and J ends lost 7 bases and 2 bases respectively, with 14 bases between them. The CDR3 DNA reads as TGTGCCTATCGGGACACCCTAAACACTGAAGCTTTCTTT. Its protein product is CAYRDTLNTEAFF.

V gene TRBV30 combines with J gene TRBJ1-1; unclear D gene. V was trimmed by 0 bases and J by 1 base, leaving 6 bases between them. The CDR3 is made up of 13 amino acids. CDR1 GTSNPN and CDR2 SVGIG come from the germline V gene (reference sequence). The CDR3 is CAWSVVGNTEAFF. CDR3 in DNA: TGTGCCTGGAGTGTCGTGGGGAACACTGAAGCTTTCTTT.

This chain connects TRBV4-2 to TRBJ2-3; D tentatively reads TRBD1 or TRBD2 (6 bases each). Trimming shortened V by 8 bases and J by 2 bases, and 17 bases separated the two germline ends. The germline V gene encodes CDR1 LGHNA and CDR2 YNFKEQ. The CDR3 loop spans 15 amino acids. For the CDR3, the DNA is TGTGCCAGCCATGGGGGCGGGAACCCCACAGATACGCAGTATTTT. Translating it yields CASHGGGNPTDTQYF.

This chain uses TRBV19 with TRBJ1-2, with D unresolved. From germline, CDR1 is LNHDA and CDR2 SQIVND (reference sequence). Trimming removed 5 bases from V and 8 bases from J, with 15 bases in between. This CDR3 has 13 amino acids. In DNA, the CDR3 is TGTGCCAGTAGTTTCTCCGGGGTGACGGGCTACACCTTC. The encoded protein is CASSFSGVTGYTF.

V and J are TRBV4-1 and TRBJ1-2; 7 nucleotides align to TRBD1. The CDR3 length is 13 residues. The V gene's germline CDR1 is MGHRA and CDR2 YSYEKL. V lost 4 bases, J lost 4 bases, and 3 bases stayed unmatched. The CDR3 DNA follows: TGCGCCAGCAGCCGACAGGGCCTCTATGGCTACACCTTC. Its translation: CASSRQGLYGYTF.

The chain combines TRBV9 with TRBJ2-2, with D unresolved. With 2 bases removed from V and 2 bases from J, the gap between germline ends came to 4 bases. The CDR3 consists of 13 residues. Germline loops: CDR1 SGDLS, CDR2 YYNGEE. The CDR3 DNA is TGTGCCAGCAGCGTTACTAACACCGGGGAGCTGTTTTTT. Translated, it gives CASSVTNTGELFF. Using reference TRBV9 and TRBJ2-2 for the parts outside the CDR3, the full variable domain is DSGVTQTPKHLITATGQRVTLRCSPRSGDLSVYWYQQSLDQGLQFLIQYYNGEERAKGNILERFSAQQFPDLHSELNLSSLELGDSALYFCASSVTNTGELFFGEGSRLTVL.

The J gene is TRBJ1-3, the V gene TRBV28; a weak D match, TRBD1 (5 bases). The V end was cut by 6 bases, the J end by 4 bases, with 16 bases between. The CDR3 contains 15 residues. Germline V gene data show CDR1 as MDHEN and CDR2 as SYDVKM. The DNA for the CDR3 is TGTGCCAGCAGGGGGGAGGGGCAGCCCGGAAACACCATATATTTT. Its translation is CASRGEGQPGNTIYF.

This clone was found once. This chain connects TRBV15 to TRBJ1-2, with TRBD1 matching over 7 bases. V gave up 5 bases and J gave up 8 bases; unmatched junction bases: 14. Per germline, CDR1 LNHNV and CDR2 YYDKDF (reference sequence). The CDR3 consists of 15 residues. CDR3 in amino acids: CATSSRDSGSRGYTF. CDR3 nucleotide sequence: TGTGCCACCAGCTCTCGGGACAGTGGGAGTCGAGGCTACACCTTC.

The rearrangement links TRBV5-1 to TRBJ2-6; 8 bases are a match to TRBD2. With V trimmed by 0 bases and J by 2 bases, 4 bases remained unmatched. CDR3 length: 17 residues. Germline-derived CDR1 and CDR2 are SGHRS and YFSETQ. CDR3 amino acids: CASSLAGSGAGANVLTF. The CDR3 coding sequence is TGCGCCAGCAGCTTGGCCGGTAGCGGGGCTGGGGCCAACGTCCTGACTTTC. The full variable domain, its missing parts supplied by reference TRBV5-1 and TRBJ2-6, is KAGVTQTPRYLIKTRGQQVTLSCSPISGHRSVSWYQQTPGQGLQFLFEYFSETQRNKGNFPGRFSGRQFSNSRSEMNVSTLELGDSALYLCASSLAGSGAGANVLTFGAGSRLTVL.

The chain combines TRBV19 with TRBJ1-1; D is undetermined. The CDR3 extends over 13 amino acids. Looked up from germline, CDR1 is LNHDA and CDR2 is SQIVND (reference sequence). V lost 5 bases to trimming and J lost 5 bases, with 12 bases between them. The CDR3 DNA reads TGTGCCAGTAGTTCCACGGGGTGGACTGAAGCTTTCTTT. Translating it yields CASSSTGWTEAFF.

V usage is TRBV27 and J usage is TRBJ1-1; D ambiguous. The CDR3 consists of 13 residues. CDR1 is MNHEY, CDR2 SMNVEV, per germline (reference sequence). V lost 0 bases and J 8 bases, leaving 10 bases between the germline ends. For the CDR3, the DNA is TGTGCCAGCAGTTTATCCAGCTCCCGGGAAGCTTTCTTT. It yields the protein CASSLSSSREAFF.

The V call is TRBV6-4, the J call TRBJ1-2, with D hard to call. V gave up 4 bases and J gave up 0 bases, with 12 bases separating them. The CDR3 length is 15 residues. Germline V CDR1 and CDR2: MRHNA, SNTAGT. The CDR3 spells CASSVSPGTNYGYTF. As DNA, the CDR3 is TGTGCCAGCAGTGTCTCCCCGGGGACTAACTATGGCTACACCTTC.

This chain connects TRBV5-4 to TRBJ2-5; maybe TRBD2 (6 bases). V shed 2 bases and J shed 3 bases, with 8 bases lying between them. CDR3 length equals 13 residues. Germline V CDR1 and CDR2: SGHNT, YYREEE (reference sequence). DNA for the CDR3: TGTGCCAGCAGCTTTACGGGAGAAGAGACCCAGTACTTC. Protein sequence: CASSFTGEETQYF.

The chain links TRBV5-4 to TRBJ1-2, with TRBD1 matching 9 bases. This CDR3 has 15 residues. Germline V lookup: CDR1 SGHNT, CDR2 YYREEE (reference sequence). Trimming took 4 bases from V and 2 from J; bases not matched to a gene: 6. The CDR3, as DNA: TGTGCCAGCAGCCAAAGGACAGGGGCCAACTATGGCTACACCTTC. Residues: CASSQRTGANYGYTF.

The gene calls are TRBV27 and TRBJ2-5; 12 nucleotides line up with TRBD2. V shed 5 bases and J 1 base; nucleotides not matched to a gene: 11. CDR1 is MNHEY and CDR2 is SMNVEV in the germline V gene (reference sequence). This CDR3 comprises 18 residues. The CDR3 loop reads CASSPLKTSGGCQETQYF. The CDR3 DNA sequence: TGTGCCAGCAGTCCACTAAAAACTAGCGGGGGGTGCCAAGAGACCCAGTACTTC.

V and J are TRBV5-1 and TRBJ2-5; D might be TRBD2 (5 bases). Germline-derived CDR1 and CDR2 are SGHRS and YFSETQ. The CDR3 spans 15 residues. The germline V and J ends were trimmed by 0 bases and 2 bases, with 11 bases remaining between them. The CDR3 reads CASSLGPRGQETQYF. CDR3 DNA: TGCGCCAGCAGCTTGGGCCCACGGGGTCAAGAGACCCAGTACTTC.

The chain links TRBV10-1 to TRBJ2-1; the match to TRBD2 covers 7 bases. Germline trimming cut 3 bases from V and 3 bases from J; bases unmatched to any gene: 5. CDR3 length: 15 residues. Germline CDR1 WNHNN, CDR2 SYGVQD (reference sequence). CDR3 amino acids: CASSESGRGYNEQFF. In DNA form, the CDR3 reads TGCGCCAGCAGTGAATCTGGGAGGGGCTACAATGAGCAGTTCTTC.

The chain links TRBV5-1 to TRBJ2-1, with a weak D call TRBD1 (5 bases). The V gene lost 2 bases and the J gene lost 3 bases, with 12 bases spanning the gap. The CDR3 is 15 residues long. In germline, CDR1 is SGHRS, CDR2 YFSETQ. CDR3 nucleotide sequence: TGCGCCAGCAGCTTTGCCCAGGGCAACTACAATGAGCAGTTCTTC. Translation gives CASSFAQGNYNEQFF.